These 32 T cell receptor beta chains originate from one sample sequenced in a study of monozygotic twins with cystic fibrosis. TCRdb's table, derived via immunoSEQ multiplex PCR, lists solely in-frame clones and lacks some. The table includes 29,000 or so clones, around four fifths detected once. The sequencing input was blood. The source of these receptors is a girl aged 2 to 9 with cystic fibrosis.

The V and J genes are TRBV7-9 and TRBJ1-1; D not resolved. Germline V gives CDR1 SEHNR, CDR2 FQNEAQ (reference sequence). The CDR3 spans 13 residues. The V end lost 5 bases, the J end lost 0 bases, and 7 bases lay between the germline ends. In DNA, the CDR3 is TGTGCCAGCAGCGTAAACTTGAACACTGAAGCTTTCTTT. Encoded protein: CASSVNLNTEAFF.

The chain has TRBV30 and TRBJ1-4, with D hard to call. V dropped 1 base and J dropped 4 bases, with 13 bases sitting between them. In germline, CDR1 is GTSNPN, CDR2 SVGIG (reference sequence). The CDR3 runs to 15 residues. The CDR3 sequence is CAWSADIRDNEKLFF. Here the CDR3 DNA reads TGTGCCTGGAGTGCCGACATTAGAGATAATGAAAAACTGTTTTTT.

The genes are TRBV5-5 and TRBJ2-7, with D uncertain. Trimming stripped 4 bases from V and 4 bases from J, with 15 bases between. The V gene's germline CDR1 is SGHKS and CDR2 YYEKEE (reference sequence). The CDR3 sequence is 14 residues long. The CDR3 DNA reads as TGTGCCAGCAGCAGGACCCCCGCGGAGTACGAGCAGTACTTC. It translates to CASSRTPAEYEQYF.

This clone is a singleton in its sample. The rearrangement joins TRBV7-2 to TRBJ2-7; D unclear. Germline lookup yields CDR1 SGHTA and CDR2 FQGNSA. Trimming cost V 5 bases and J 7 bases, with 24 bases left between them. There are 16 residues in the CDR3. The CDR3 DNA is TGTGCCAGCAGCCCGATGACGGGCAGTATCCTGGGGGAGCAGTACTTC. Translating it yields CASSPMTGSILGEQYF. Full variable domain (outside the CDR3, taken from reference TRBV7-2 and TRBJ2-7): GAGVSQSPSNKVTEKGKDVELRCDPISGHTALYWYRQSLGQGLEFLIYFQGNSAPDKSGLPSDRFSAERTGGSVSTLTIQRTQQEDSAVYLCASSPMTGSILGEQYFGPGTRLTVT.

V and J are TRBV27 and TRBJ1-2; 10 nucleotides match TRBD1. Per the germline V gene, CDR1 is MNHEY and CDR2 is SMNVEV (reference sequence). V was clipped by 5 bases and J by 4 bases; unmatched bases: 16. The CDR3 totals 18 residues. The CDR3 DNA reads TGTGCCAGCAGTCCCAATGGGGGGACAGGGGCACATTTCTATGGCTACACCTTC. Translating gives CASSPNGGTGAHFYGYTF.

The CDR3 DNA reads TGTGCCAGCAGTTTCGGACGTGTGAACACTGAAGCTTTCTTT. Its translation is CASSFGRVNTEAFF. The rearrangement links TRBV6-6 to TRBJ1-1, with unresolved D. The germline V gene has CDR1 MNHNY and CDR2 SVGAGI (reference sequence). V shed 4 bases and J shed 0 bases, with 9 bases lying between them. This CDR3 contains 14 residues.

CDR3 sequence: CASFSGGNEQFF. The CDR3 DNA reads TGTGCCAGCTTTTCCGGGGGTAATGAGCAGTTCTTC. The rearrangement uses TRBV19 and TRBJ2-1; weak D call: TRBD2 (6 bases). CDR1 is LNHDA, CDR2 SQIVND, per germline (reference sequence). The CDR3 totals 12 residues. V shed 9 bases and J shed 7 bases, with 13 bases lying between them.

This rearrangement joins TRBV4-1 to TRBJ2-7; no reliable D call. The V end was cut by 0 bases, the J end by 2 bases, with 8 bases between. This CDR3 is 14 amino acids long. Germline V gene sequence: CDR1 MGHRA, CDR2 YSYEKL. The CDR3 sequence is CASSQDGSPYEQYF. The DNA of the CDR3 is TGCGCCAGCAGCCAAGATGGCAGCCCCTACGAGCAGTACTTC.

V usage is TRBV4-1 and J usage is TRBJ2-5; 9 bases align to TRBD2. The CDR3 consists of 17 residues. CDR1 is MGHRA, CDR2 YSYEKL, per germline. Trimming removed 4 bases from V and 5 bases from J; junction bases left unmatched: 14. CDR3 bases: TGCGCCAGCAGCCGTGAATGGGCGGGAGGGAGTTCCGAGACCCAGTACTTC. It yields the protein CASSREWAGGSSETQYF.

The chain links TRBV5-6 to TRBJ1-2; TRBD1 agrees at 9 bases. V gave up 4 bases and J gave up 2 bases; unmatched junction bases: 9. CDR1 SGHDT and CDR2 YYEEEE come from the germline V gene. The CDR3 runs 16 residues. The CDR3 DNA reads as TGTGCCAGCAGCCCAGTAGGGGGGACAGGGAACTATGGCTACACCTTC. Amino acid sequence: CASSPVGGTGNYGYTF.

The chain couples TRBV7-9 to TRBJ1-1; a possible D gene is TRBD1 (5 bases). Trimming stripped 1 base from V and 3 bases from J, with 12 bases between. The CDR3 covers 15 residues. Germline V gene sequence: CDR1 SEHNR, CDR2 FQNEAQ (reference sequence). In DNA, the CDR3 is TGTGCCAGCAGCTTAGGCCCAGGGTTTCACACTGAAGCTTTCTTT. Amino acids: CASSLGPGFHTEAFF.

In this sample, this clone turned up a few times. The chain has TRBV2 and TRBJ1-1, with a weak D call TRBD1 (6 bases). V dropped 7 bases and J dropped 1 base, with 16 bases sitting between them. This CDR3 is built from 15 residues. CDR1 SNHLY and CDR2 FYNNEI come from the germline V gene. The CDR3 nucleotides read TGTGCCAGCAAGGAAACGGGACACTCGAACACTGAAGCTTTCTTT. Its translation is CASKETGHSNTEAFF.

This clone has only one observation. The chain joins TRBV6-1 to TRBJ2-5; D is ambiguous. V was trimmed by 2 bases and J by 5 bases, leaving 15 bases between them. CDR1 is MNHNS and CDR2 is SASEGT in the germline V gene. There are 15 residues in the CDR3. CDR3 in DNA: TGTGCCAGCAGTGAATACCCCGGCCCTTCGGAGACCCAGTACTTC. Its translation is CASSEYPGPSETQYF.

This chain links TRBV19 with TRBJ1-5; D is unclear. CDR1 and CDR2 from the germline V gene are LNHDA and SQIVND (reference sequence). V was cut by 4 bases and J by 5 bases, with 9 bases left in between. The CDR3 has 13 residues. The CDR3 DNA follows: TGTGCCAGTAGTACGACACCCGATCAGCCCCAGCATTTT. Its protein product is CASSTTPDQPQHF.

V usage is TRBV28 and J usage is TRBJ1-2, with D perhaps TRBD1 (5 bases). V was shortened by 3 bases and J by 5 bases, with 13 bases between the two germline ends. The CDR3 sequence is 14 residues long. Germline CDR1 reads MDHEN; CDR2 reads SYDVKM. The CDR3 reads CASSLSWDPYGYTF. CDR3 sequence (DNA): TGTGCCAGCAGTTTGAGTTGGGACCCATATGGCTACACCTTC.

The chain couples TRBV27 to TRBJ2-7; possible D gene TRBD1, 6 bases. The CDR3 contains 13 residues. Trimming removed 4 bases from V and 3 bases from J, with 10 bases in between. Looked up from germline, CDR1 is MNHEY and CDR2 is SMNVEV (reference sequence). The CDR3 spells CASSWGQSYEQYF. CDR3 nucleotides: TGTGCCAGCAGTTGGGGGCAGAGCTACGAGCAGTACTTC.

The DNA of the CDR3 is TGTGCCAGCAGCGGTCAAAGCTCCTACAATGAGCAGTTCTTC. Translated: CASSGQSSYNEQFF. The V gene is TRBV13, the J gene TRBJ2-1, with D unresolved. The CDR3 loop spans 14 amino acids. CDR1 and CDR2 (germline): PRHDT, FYEKMQ (reference sequence). V was cut by 5 bases and J by 0 bases, with 8 bases left in between.

This clone was found once. The rearrangement joins TRBV28 to TRBJ2-1, with TRBD2 identical over 9 bases. V lost 3 bases, J lost 7 bases, and 7 bases stayed unmatched. This CDR3 contains 15 residues. Germline values: CDR1 MDHEN, CDR2 SYDVKM. CDR3 sequence (DNA): TGTGCCAGCAGTTTCGCATTAGCGGGAGTAAATGAGCAGTTCTTC. This codes for CASSFALAGVNEQFF.

This clone was picked up one time. The rearrangement uses TRBV19 and TRBJ2-1; TRBD1 or TRBD2 may be the D gene (5 bases each). V was trimmed by 0 bases and J by 3 bases, leaving 18 bases between them. The length of the CDR3 is 18 residues. Germline CDR1 and CDR2: LNHDA and SQIVND (reference sequence). DNA for the CDR3: TGTGCCAGTAGTATAGACCTTTTTCCGGGACCCGGCTACAATGAGCAGTTCTTC. Protein product: CASSIDLFPGPGYNEQFF.

This chain joins TRBV10-3 and TRBJ2-7; D is uncertain. Germline V CDR1 and CDR2: ENHRY, SYGVKD. The ends were cut back, 7 bases at V and 0 bases at J, with 16 bases in the middle. CDR3 length equals 15 residues. CDR3 nucleotides: TGTGCCATCACCCAAGGGCCTCTGAGCTCCTACGAGCAGTACTTC. Residues: CAITQGPLSSYEQYF.

This chain links TRBV29-1 with TRBJ2-5, with no clear D. The CDR3 has 10 amino acids. Germline V gene sequence: CDR1 SQVTM, CDR2 ANQGSEA. V lost 2 bases, J lost 7 bases, and 5 bases lay in between. The CDR3 region has the DNA TGCAGCGTTGAATTAGCGACCCAGTACTTC. Translating gives CSVELATQYF.

V and J are TRBV4-2 and TRBJ1-1; D may be TRBD1 (5 bases). The CDR3 is 13 amino acids. Germline V gives CDR1 LGHNA, CDR2 YNFKEQ. With 1 base removed from V and 6 bases from J, the gap between germline ends came to 9 bases. The CDR3 spells CASSQAQGAEAFF. For the CDR3, the DNA is TGTGCCAGCAGCCAAGCCCAGGGCGCTGAAGCTTTCTTT.

This clone was detected once. The chain combines TRBV5-5 with TRBJ1-1; D possibly corresponds to TRBD1 (6 bases). The CDR3 is 13 residues long. Trimming cost V 4 bases and J 4 bases, with 11 bases left between them. Per germline, CDR1 SGHKS and CDR2 YYEKEE (reference sequence). In DNA, the CDR3 is TGTGCCAGCAGCGGTACAGGGACCACTGAAGCTTTCTTT. Translation: CASSGTGTTEAFF.

This chain uses TRBV2 with TRBJ1-5; no clear D. Germline CDR1 and CDR2: SNHLY and FYNNEI. V was shortened by 5 bases and J by 0 bases, with 8 bases between the two germline ends. CDR3 length: 14 amino acids. As DNA, the CDR3 is TGTGCCAGCAGTTCTAGCTATAGCAATCAGCCCCAGCATTTT. Residues: CASSSSYSNQPQHF.

The chain couples TRBV30 to TRBJ2-5; possibly TRBD2 for D (5 bases). The tail of the sequence fits TRBJ2-7 better, so the J call may be wrong. The germline CDR1 and CDR2 sequences are GTSNPN and SVGIG (reference sequence). There are 15 residues in the CDR3. The DNA for the CDR3 is TGTGCCTGGAGACGGGGTCCCGATCTCTCCTACGAGCAGTACTTC. It encodes CAWRRGPDLSYEQYF.

This clone has only one observation. The chain couples TRBV10-2 to TRBJ2-7; 14 bases map to TRBD2. Losses at the gene ends were 2 bases for V and 2 bases for J; bases not matched to a gene: 2. The CDR3 length is 16 residues. Per germline, CDR1 WSHSY and CDR2 SAAADI. CDR3 residues: CASSEPGLAGAYEQYF. In nucleotides, the CDR3 is TGCGCCAGCAGTGAGCCGGGACTAGCGGGAGCCTACGAGCAGTACTTC.

A few counts support this clone. The rearrangement uses TRBV27 and TRBJ1-1; D not certain. V was trimmed by 6 bases and J by 8 bases, leaving 13 bases between them. Germline values: CDR1 MNHEY, CDR2 SMNVEV (reference sequence). This CDR3 contains 12 residues. CDR3 coding DNA: TGTGCCAGCAGATCACCGGCGAGAGAAGCTTTCTTT. It yields the protein CASRSPAREAFF.

This clone was observed a few times. The chain employs TRBV16 and TRBJ2-5; D possibly corresponds to TRBD2 (5 bases). The CDR3 covers 13 residues. Trimming took off 4 bases at V and 10 bases at J, with 16 bases between the two ends. Germline V CDR1 and CDR2: KGHSY, FQNENV. CDR3 DNA sequence: TGTGCCAGCAGCCCCCAGGTCGAGGGAGACCAGTACTTC. Translated: CASSPQVEGDQYF.

The CDR3 DNA reads as TGTGCCTACAATGGACTAGTCGTCGGCCATGAGCTGTTTTTT. Translated, it gives CAYNGLVVGHELFF. V usage is TRBV30 and J usage is TRBJ2-2; 7 bases map to TRBD2. The CDR3 covers 14 residues. CDR1 and CDR2 (germline): GTSNPN, SVGIG (reference sequence). J gave up 11 bases and V 7 bases, and 16 bases lay outside the gene matches.

The CDR3, as DNA: TGCAGCGTTGTGGCGGGAGAGACCGGGGAGCTGTTTTTT. Translated: CSVVAGETGELFF. The genes are TRBV29-1 and TRBJ2-2, with 7 positions matching TRBD2. V lost 4 bases, J lost 5 bases, and 4 bases stayed unmatched. The CDR3 covers 13 residues. Germline V gene data show CDR1 as SQVTM and CDR2 as ANQGSEA.

The chain uses TRBV30 and TRBJ1-2; TRBD1 matches 7 bases. Germline CDR1 is GTSNPN and CDR2 is SVGIG (reference sequence). The CDR3 sequence is 16 residues long. The V gene end was trimmed by 2 bases and the J gene end by 1 base; junction bases not matched to a gene: 10. The CDR3 nucleotides are TGTGCCTGGAGTCGGGAGGGGGCTGCTTTTAACTATGGCTACACCTTC. It translates to CAWSREGAAFNYGYTF.

This rearrangement joins TRBV6-6 to TRBJ2-7; a possible D gene is TRBD2 (6 bases). The CDR3 runs to 13 residues. Germline values: CDR1 MNHNY, CDR2 SVGAGI (reference sequence). With 4 bases removed from V and 2 bases from J, the gap between germline ends came to 9 bases. CDR3 sequence reads: CASSFGGAYEQYF. DNA of the CDR3: TGTGCCAGCAGTTTCGGGGGAGCCTACGAGCAGTACTTC.